The 23 T cell receptor beta chains below come from one sample, sequenced in a study of T cell clonality in common variable immunodeficiency. Assay used: immunoSEQ multiplex PCR; TCRdb lists only in-frame clones, some missing. The sample was found to contain roughly 50,000 clones, and every one recurs. Material for sequencing was peripheral blood mononuclear cells. These receptors were collected from a person between 18 and 69 years old in good health.

Points on this clone: The read comes to an end 3 residues before the CDR3 does, leaving the germline J gene to fill in the end. This chain joins TRBV7-2 and TRBJ1-6; maybe TRBD1 (6 bases). V was pared by 9 bases and J by 5 bases, with 17 bases between. The CDR3 runs to 15 residues. CDR1 is SGHTA, CDR2 FQGNSA, per germline. CDR3: CASSTTRGNNSPLHF. The CDR3 DNA, read in part, is TGTGCCAGTTCCACGACAAGGGGGAATAATTCACCC. The full variable domain, in which reference TRBV7-2 and TRBJ1-6 provide the parts outside the CDR3, is GAGVSQSPSNKVTEKGKDVELRCDPISGHTALYWYRQSLGQGLEFLIYFQGNSAPDKSGLPSDRFSAERTGGSVSTLTIQRTQQEDSAVYLCASSTTRGNNSPLHFGNGTRLTVT.

Many counts were recorded for this clone. The sequence runs out 3 residues before the end of the CDR3; the remainder is reconstructed from the germline J gene. The V and J genes are TRBV5-4 and TRBJ2-1; 9 bases fit TRBD2. The germline CDR1 and CDR2 sequences are SGHNT and YYREEE (reference sequence). This CDR3 is 15 amino acids long. The V gene end was trimmed by 2 bases and the J gene end by 6 bases; junction bases not matched to a gene: 6. The CDR3 loop reads CASSFGAGGGNEQFF. The covered CDR3 bases are TGTGCCAGCAGCTTTGGAGCGGGAGGCGGCAATGAG.

This clone was observed at least ten times. The read gets to within 3 residues of the CDR3 end, and the germline J gene fills in the rest. The gene calls are TRBV5-1 and TRBJ2-5, with D perhaps matching TRBD1 (6 bases). V gave up 4 bases and J gave up 2 bases, with 9 bases separating them. Germline assignment: CDR1 SGHRS and CDR2 YFSETQ. This CDR3 contains 13 residues. The CDR3 DNA, read in part, is TGCGCCAGCAGCCTCGACAGGCAAGAGACC. The encoded protein is CASSLDRQET. The full CDR3 sequence reads CASSLDRQETQYF. The whole variable domain, remainder taken from reference TRBV5-1 and TRBJ2-5, is KAGVTQTPRYLIKTRGQQVTLSCSPISGHRSVSWYQQTPGQGLQFLFEYFSETQRNKGNFPGRFSGRQFSNSRSEMNVSTLELGDSALYLCASSLDRQETQYFGPGTRLLVL.

This clone has at least ten counts. The read ends 3 residues before the CDR3 terminus; that terminus is restored from the germline J gene. The V and J genes are TRBV19 and TRBJ1-5; 9 positions match TRBD1. The CDR3 has 15 amino acids. V was pared by 9 bases and J by 7 bases, with 13 bases of the junction left unmatched. Germline loops: CDR1 LNHDA, CDR2 SQIVND (reference sequence). The CDR3 sequence is CASRPGQGGGQPQHF. The part of the CDR3 DNA that was read is TGTGCCAGCCGACCGGGACAGGGTGGTGGGCAGCCC. The variable domain in full, completed from reference TRBV19 and TRBJ1-5, reads DGGITQSPKYLFRKEGQNVTLSCEQNLNHDAMYWYRQDPGQGLRLIYYSQIVNDFQKGDIAEGYSVSREKKESFPLTVTSAQKNPTAFYLCASRPGQGGGQPQHFGDGTRLSIL.

This clone has at least ten counts. The observed sequence ends 3 residues before the CDR3 terminus, with the missing tail filled in from the germline J gene. The chain carries TRBV6-2 or TRBV6-3 and TRBJ1-1; 8 nucleotides agree with TRBD1. The J segment lost 0 bases and the V segment lost 5 bases, leaving 5 bases of the junction unmatched. The CDR3 consists of 15 residues. Germline values: CDR1 MNHEY, CDR2 SVGEGT. CDR3 protein: CASSLTGALNTEAFF. Partial CDR3 DNA: TGTGCCAGCAGTCTGACAGGGGCTCTGAACACTGAA.

This clone came up a few times. The read ends 3 residues before the CDR3 terminus; that terminus is restored from the germline J gene. The chain joins TRBV18 to TRBJ2-7, with a weak D call TRBD2 (6 bases). The germline V gene has CDR1 KGHSH and CDR2 LQKENI. Trimming pared 1 base from V and 5 bases from J, leaving 21 bases between. The CDR3 spans 17 residues. CDR3 region: CASSPRGGSKIGDEQYF. The covered CDR3 bases are TGTGCCAGCTCACCACGTGGGGGGAGTAAGATTGGGGACGAG.

This clone was seen ten or more times. The CDR3 extends 3 residues past the end of the read, so its final part is completed from the germline J gene. V usage is TRBV10-1 and J usage is TRBJ2-3; the D is unclear. CDR3 size: 14 residues. Germline V gene sequence: CDR1 WNHNN, CDR2 SYGVQD (reference sequence). CDR3 DNA, as far as it was read: TGCGCCAGCAGTGAGACTCACAGCCAAGAGACG. It yields the protein CASSETHSQET. The full CDR3 reads CASSETHSQETQYF.

In regard to this clone: The read comes to an end 3 residues before the CDR3 does, leaving the germline J gene to fill in the end. V usage is TRBV5-1 and J usage is TRBJ2-1; 10 positions match TRBD1. The CDR3 length is 14 residues. Germline assignment: CDR1 SGHRS and CDR2 YFSETQ. With V trimmed by 6 bases and J by 6 bases, 6 bases remained unmatched. The sequenced part of the CDR3 DNA is TGCGCCAGCACCAGACAGGGGGCGGCCAATGAG. It is translated as CASTRQGAANE. The whole CDR3 is CASTRQGAANEQFF.

This clone has a count of ten or more. From the germline J gene comes the end of the CDR3, since the read stops 3 residues before it. This chain joins TRBV2 and TRBJ2-7, with TRBD2 matching over 10 bases. This CDR3 spans 15 amino acids. Germline lookup yields CDR1 SNHLY and CDR2 FYNNEI. V shed 6 bases, J shed 0 bases, and the junction held 5 bases outside the gene matches. The covered CDR3 bases are TGTGCCAGCAGACTAGCGGGGCCTTCCTCCTACGAG. This gives the protein CASRLAGPSSYE. The CDR3 as a whole reads CASRLAGPSSYEQYF.

This clone was seen repeatedly, ten times or more. Germline and junction disagree at one end, which may indicate a read error. The read halts 3 residues ahead of the CDR3 end, with the missing end drawn from the germline J gene. The rearrangement uses TRBV12-3 or TRBV12-4 and TRBJ2-7; D perhaps matches TRBD2 (6 bases). The CDR3 length is 14 residues. Here the CDR3 reads CASSFGGSSNEQYF. CDR3 DNA, as far as it was read: TGTGCCAGCAGTTTTGGGGGGTCCTCCAACGAG.

Concerning this clone: The DNA ends 3 residues before the CDR3 does, and the rest of the CDR3 is filled in from the germline J gene. The V call is TRBV6-2 or TRBV6-3, the J call TRBJ1-2, with 7 nucleotides matching TRBD1. V shed 7 bases, J shed 1 base, and the junction held 15 bases outside the gene matches. Germline lookup yields CDR1 MNHEY and CDR2 SVGEGT. The length of the CDR3 is 17 residues. CDR3 loop: CASNKPPRQGLNYGYTF. CDR3 bases read: TGTGCCAGCAACAAACCGCCCCGACAGGGCCTTAACTATGGC.

This clone was recorded many times. Coverage ceases 3 residues before the CDR3 finishes, and the germline J gene fills in the end. V usage is TRBV7-3 and J usage is TRBJ2-1, with 10 bases fitting TRBD1. Trimming removed 5 bases from V and 9 bases from J; junction bases left unmatched: 10. CDR3 size: 15 residues. Looked up from germline, CDR1 is SGHTA and CDR2 is FQGTGA. The sequenced CDR3 bases are TGTGCCAGCAGCCCCCGGGACAGGGGTTTCGGTGAG. It encodes CASSPRDRGFGE. The full-length CDR3 reads as CASSPRDRGFGEQFF.

This clone was seen at least ten times. The read halts 3 residues ahead of the CDR3 end, with the missing end drawn from the germline J gene. The V call is TRBV5-4, the J call TRBJ2-1, with 14 bases aligning to TRBD2. This CDR3 spans 16 amino acids. Germline V gene sequence: CDR1 SGHNT, CDR2 YYREEE (reference sequence). The V segment lost 0 bases and the J segment 9 bases; nucleotides outside the gene matches: 5. The CDR3 spells CASSLGGLAGAGEQFF. The sequenced part of the CDR3 DNA is TGTGCCAGCAGCTTGGGGGGACTAGCGGGAGCGGGTGAG.

This clone was seen at least ten times. Read coverage stops 3 residues before the CDR3 terminus; the germline J gene supplies the remainder. The V gene is TRBV5-1, the J gene TRBJ2-2; D may be TRBD1 or TRBD2 (5 bases each). CDR3 length equals 16 residues. Trimming removed 2 bases from V and 2 bases from J, with 13 bases in between. Germline lookup yields CDR1 SGHRS and CDR2 YFSETQ. The CDR3 loop reads CASSLQRGSNTGELFF. CDR3 bases read: TGCGCCAGCAGCTTACAGAGGGGATCCAACACCGGGGAG. The full variable domain, with the rest looked up from reference TRBV5-1 and TRBJ2-2, is KAGVTQTPRYLIKTRGQQVTLSCSPISGHRSVSWYQQTPGQGLQFLFEYFSETQRNKGNFPGRFSGRQFSNSRSEMNVSTLELGDSALYLCASSLQRGSNTGELFFGEGSRLTVL.

This clone was seen more than once but under ten times. The read halts 3 residues ahead of the CDR3 end, with the missing end drawn from the germline J gene. The genes are TRBV19 and TRBJ2-5; 11 nucleotides line up with TRBD1. The length of the CDR3 is 14 residues. Germline CDR1 reads LNHDA; CDR2 reads SQIVND (reference sequence). After removal of 5 bases from V and 5 bases from J, the junction contained 4 bases not matched to a gene. Incomplete CDR3 DNA: TGTGCCAGTAGTCCGGGACAGGGGGTGGAGACC. Translating gives CASSPGQGVET. The full CDR3 reads CASSPGQGVETQYF.

This clone was detected ten times or more. One junction end does not reproduce the germline sequence, and a read error may be involved. Coverage ceases 3 residues before the CDR3 finishes, and the germline J gene fills in the end. The chain employs TRBV7-7 and TRBJ2-2; D unresolved. This CDR3 is built from 14 residues. Germline CDR1 SSHAT, CDR2 FNYEAQ (reference sequence). The CDR3 bases that were read are TGTGCTAGCAGTCCAGGCCCTGGCACCGGGGAG. It is translated as CASSPGPGTGE. The full-length CDR3 reads as CASSPGPGTGELFF.

This clone has ten or more counts. CDR3 amino acids: CSVLQERFTEAFF. The CDR3 DNA, read in part, is TGCAGCGTACTCCAGGAGAGGTTCACTGAA. The chain links TRBV29-1 to TRBJ1-1; D is undetermined. Coverage ceases 3 residues before the CDR3 finishes, and the germline J gene fills in the end. Germline V gene data show CDR1 as SQVTM and CDR2 as ANQGSEA. This CDR3 has 13 amino acids. Trimming took off 6 bases at V and 4 bases at J, with 15 bases between the two ends.

This clone was picked up many times. A junction boundary mismatches the germline segment, possibly from a read error. The read halts 3 residues ahead of the CDR3 end, with the missing end drawn from the germline J gene. The chain uses TRBV4-2 and TRBJ2-7; 7 bases fit TRBD1. Germline CDR1 reads LGHNA; CDR2 reads YNFKEQ. The CDR3 runs 18 residues. The CDR3 region is CASSQGAVSGQSSYEQYF. Incomplete CDR3 DNA: TGCGCCAGCAGCCAAGGGGCCGTCTCGGGACAGAGCTCCTACGAG.

In its sample, this clone was seen many times. Read coverage stops 3 residues before the CDR3 terminus; the germline J gene supplies the remainder. The rearrangement links TRBV5-4 to TRBJ2-7, with 7 bases identical to TRBD2. From germline, CDR1 is SGHNT and CDR2 YYREEE (reference sequence). CDR3 length: 16 residues. Trimming took 0 bases from V and 2 from J; bases not matched to a gene: 8. Incomplete CDR3 DNA: TGTGCCAGCAGCTTGGGGTCTAGCGGAGCCACCTACGAG. Protein sequence: CASSLGSSGATYE. The CDR3 as a whole reads CASSLGSSGATYEQYF.

This clone appeared a few times. The read terminates 3 residues before the CDR3 end, so the remaining end is supplied by the germline J gene. This chain joins TRBV6-2 or TRBV6-3 and TRBJ1-4, with 7 bases aligning to TRBD1. Germline V gene data show CDR1 as MNHEY and CDR2 as SVGEGT. The CDR3 length is 14 residues. Partial CDR3 DNA: TGTGCCAGCAGACCCGGGACAGTAAATTCACCA. Residues: CASRPGTVNSP. The full CDR3 sequence reads CASRPGTVNSPLFF.

This clone was seen ten or more times. The read terminates 3 residues before the CDR3 end, so the remaining end is supplied by the germline J gene. This chain connects TRBV20-1 to TRBJ1-1; D is undetermined. Germline CDR1 is DFQATT and CDR2 is SNEGSKA (reference sequence). Trimming cost V 5 bases and J 3 bases, with 10 bases left between them. The CDR3 has 12 amino acids. The covered CDR3 bases are TGCAGTGCTCGACCCCGGGACACTGAA. Translating it yields CSARPRDTE. The full CDR3 protein is CSARPRDTEAFF.

Notes on this clone: The read terminates 3 residues before the CDR3 end, so the remaining end is supplied by the germline J gene. The chain joins TRBV6-4 to TRBJ1-2; D is perhaps TRBD1 (5 bases). Germline lookup yields CDR1 MRHNA and CDR2 SNTAGT. The CDR3 runs to 15 residues. The CDR3 DNA, read in part, is TGTGCCAGTCGACCCGGGACTAGCGGAAACAATGAG. Its translation is CASRPGTSGNNE. The full CDR3 protein reads CASRPGTSGNNEYTF.

This clone was picked up many times. The read ends 3 residues early relative to the CDR3; the germline J gene fills the gap. The genes are TRBV5-1 and TRBJ2-1; 10 nucleotides match TRBD2. The CDR3 extends over 21 amino acids. Germline V gene sequence: CDR1 SGHRS, CDR2 YFSETQ. V lost 3 bases and J lost 2; bases outside the gene matches: 20. The CDR3 bases that were read are TGCGCCAGCAGCTCGAGACGATCGGGACTAGCGTCCAACTTCGCCTACAATGAG. As protein: CASSSRRSGLASNFAYNE. The full CDR3 reads CASSSRRSGLASNFAYNEQFF.